Presented here are 7 T cell receptor beta chains from one specimen sequenced in a study of blood T cell repertoires in COVID-19. Here immunoSEQ multiplex PCR was the method, and the copy in TCRdb shows in-frame clones only, minus some. The profile covers 90,000 to 130,000 clones, with 70% to 90% appearing a single time and approximately 3.3% taken by the ten largest. Source material: peripheral blood. The receptors originated from a woman in her forties or fifties with acute or convalescent COVID-19.

The chain couples TRBV5-4 to TRBJ2-3; 12 bases map to TRBD1. CDR3 length: 16 residues. CDR1 is SGHNT and CDR2 is YYREEE in the germline V gene (reference sequence). V trimming: 4 bases; J trimming: 4 bases; junction bases outside the gene matches: 7. CDR3 DNA: TGTGCCAGCAGCCGATCCGGGACAGGGGGCGCAGATACGCAGTATTTT. As protein: CASSRSGTGGADTQYF.

The chain joins TRBV7-9 to TRBJ2-1; possible D gene TRBD2, 5 bases. Trimming took off 8 bases at V and 9 bases at J, with 20 bases between the two ends. The germline CDR1 and CDR2 sequences are SEHNR and FQNEAQ (reference sequence). The CDR3 is made up of 14 amino acids. The CDR3 loop reads CASVPSAQRLEQFF. In nucleotides, the CDR3 is TGTGCCAGCGTCCCATCAGCACAGCGGCTTGAGCAGTTCTTC.

The J gene is TRBJ2-7, the V gene TRBV4-1; 7 bases line up with TRBD1. The V segment lost 4 bases and the J segment 6 bases; nucleotides outside the gene matches: 6. The CDR3 consists of 13 residues. In germline, CDR1 is MGHRA, CDR2 YSYEKL. The CDR3 sequence: CASSRDRITEQYF. For the CDR3, the DNA is TGCGCCAGCAGCCGGGACAGAATAACCGAGCAGTACTTC.

With respect to this clone: Within the sample, other DNA sequences also encode this same CDR3. The chain uses TRBV7-2 and TRBJ2-7; D remains ambiguous. V was cut by 2 bases and J by 5 bases, with 10 bases left in between. The CDR3 consists of 13 residues. CDR1 is SGHTA, CDR2 FQGNSA, per germline. CDR3 in DNA: TGTGCCAGCAGCTTATTAGCATCCCACGAGCAGTACTTC. Protein product: CASSLLASHEQYF.

Written as DNA, the CDR3 is TGTGCCAGCAGCCCCCGCCAGGGCTCTGGAAACACCATATATTTT. This sequence encodes CASSPRQGSGNTIYF. This chain uses TRBV7-9 with TRBJ1-3; tentatively, D is TRBD1 (5 bases). Germline CDR1 SEHNR, CDR2 FQNEAQ (reference sequence). The CDR3 totals 15 residues. V was shortened by 5 bases and J by 0 bases, with 11 bases between the two germline ends.

The V gene is TRBV27, the J gene TRBJ2-3; 7 bases match TRBD2. Unmatched junction bases numbered 5, after V lost 6 bases and J lost 2 bases. CDR3 size: 14 residues. The V gene's germline CDR1 is MNHEY and CDR2 SMNVEV (reference sequence). CDR3 nucleotide sequence: TGTGCCAGCAGCCGAGCGGGGACCACAGATACGCAGTATTTT. Its translation is CASSRAGTTDTQYF.

The V gene is TRBV5-1, the J gene TRBJ1-4, with 9 bases fitting TRBD1. CDR3 length equals 15 residues. Germline trimming cut 4 bases from V and 7 bases from J; bases unmatched to any gene: 8. The germline CDR1 and CDR2 sequences are SGHRS and YFSETQ. Here the CDR3 reads CASSPGTGRREKLFF. The DNA of the CDR3 is TGCGCCAGCAGCCCTGGGACAGGGCGCCGTGAAAAACTGTTTTTT.